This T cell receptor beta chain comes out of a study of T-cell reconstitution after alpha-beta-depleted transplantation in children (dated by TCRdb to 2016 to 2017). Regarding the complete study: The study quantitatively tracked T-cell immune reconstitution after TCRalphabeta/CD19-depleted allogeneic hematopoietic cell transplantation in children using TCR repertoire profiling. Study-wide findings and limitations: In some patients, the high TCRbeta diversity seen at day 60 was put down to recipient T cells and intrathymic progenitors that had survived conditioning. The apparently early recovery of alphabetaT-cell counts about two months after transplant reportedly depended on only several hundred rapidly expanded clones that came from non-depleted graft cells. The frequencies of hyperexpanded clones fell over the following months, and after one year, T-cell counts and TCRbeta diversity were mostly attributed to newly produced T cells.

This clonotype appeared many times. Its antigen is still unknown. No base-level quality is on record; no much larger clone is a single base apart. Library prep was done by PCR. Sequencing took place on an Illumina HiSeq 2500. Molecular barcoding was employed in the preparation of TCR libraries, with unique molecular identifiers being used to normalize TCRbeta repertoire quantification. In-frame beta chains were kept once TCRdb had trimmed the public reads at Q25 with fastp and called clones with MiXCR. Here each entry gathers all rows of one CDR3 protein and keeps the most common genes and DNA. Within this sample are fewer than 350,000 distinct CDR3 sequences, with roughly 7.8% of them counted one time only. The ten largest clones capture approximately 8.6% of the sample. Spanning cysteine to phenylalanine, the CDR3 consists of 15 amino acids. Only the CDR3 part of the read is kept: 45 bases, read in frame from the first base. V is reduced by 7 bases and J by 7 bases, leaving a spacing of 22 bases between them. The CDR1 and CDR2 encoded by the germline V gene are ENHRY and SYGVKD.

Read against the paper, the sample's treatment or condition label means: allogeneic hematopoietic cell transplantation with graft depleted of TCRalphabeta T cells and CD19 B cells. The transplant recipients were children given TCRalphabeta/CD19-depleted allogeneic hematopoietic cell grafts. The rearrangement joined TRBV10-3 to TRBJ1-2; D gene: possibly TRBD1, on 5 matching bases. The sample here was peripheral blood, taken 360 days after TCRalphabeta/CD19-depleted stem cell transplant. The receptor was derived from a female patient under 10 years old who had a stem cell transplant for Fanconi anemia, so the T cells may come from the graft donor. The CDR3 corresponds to CAIKSAWDFRSGYTF. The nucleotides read TGTGCCATCAAGTCCGCGTGGGACTTCAGGAGTGGCTACACCTTC.